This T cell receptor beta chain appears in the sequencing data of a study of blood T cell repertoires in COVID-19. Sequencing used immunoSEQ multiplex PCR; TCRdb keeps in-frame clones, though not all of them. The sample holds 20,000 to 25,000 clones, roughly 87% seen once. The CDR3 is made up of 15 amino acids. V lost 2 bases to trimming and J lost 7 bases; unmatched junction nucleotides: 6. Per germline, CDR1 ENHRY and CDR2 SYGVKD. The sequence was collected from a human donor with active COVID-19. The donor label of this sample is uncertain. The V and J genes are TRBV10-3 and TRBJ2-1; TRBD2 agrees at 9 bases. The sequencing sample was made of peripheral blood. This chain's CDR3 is CAISEDAGGLNEQFF. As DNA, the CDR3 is TGTGCCATCAGTGAGGATGCGGGAGGGTTGAATGAGCAGTTCTTC.